A selection of T cell receptor beta chains follows, all from one sample in a study of early T cells in non-severe SARS-CoV-2 infection. TCRdb redid the calling of the 5' RACE reads with MiXCR, one entry per CDR3 protein. The sample includes about 90,000 distinct CDR3 sequences, more than 10% of them seen just once. This sample comprised whole blood, obtained at baseline. These receptors were taken from an adult who was a healthcare worker with PCR-confirmed SARS-CoV-2 infection or an uninfected control (not recorded which). The conserved cysteine and the conserved F or W are not part of the CDR3 here. A row's size may be missing; if present it is once, few, many or a size class.

TRBV5-4	NA	TRBJ1-1	ASSVRTGGSTEAF
TRBV19	few	TRBJ2-2	ASRGSAYTGELF
TRBV5-1	NA	TRBJ2-1	ASSLAGRATYNEQF
TRBV3-1	NA	TRBJ1-6	ASSQAGWDSPLH
TRBV12-3/TRBV12-4	NA	TRBJ2-2	ASSPRGAVPGELF
TRBV6-6	many	TRBJ2-7	ASTHGVGGYEQY
TRBV7-3	many	TRBJ2-7	ASSLGQGAYEQY
TRBV12-3/TRBV12-4	few	TRBJ1-2	ASSSGTGYYGYT
TRBV6-6	few	TRBJ2-3	ASSQLTDTQY
TRBV7-6	medium-sized	TRBJ2-7	ASSPVPSGGNEQY
TRBV3-1	many	TRBJ2-2	ASRPTGLRGAGRTGELF
TRBV3-1	NA	TRBJ2-1	ASSQVMGYNEQF
TRBV2	few	TRBJ2-3	ASSEGRAGTDTQY
TRBV5-4	many	TRBJ2-3	ASSLRVRGGSTDTQY
TRBV3-1	many	TRBJ2-7	ASSHAGTGDHEQY
TRBV11-2	few	TRBJ2-7	ASSTLRDRFYEQY
TRBV11-1	few	TRBJ2-3	ASSRTSGSVDTQY
TRBV11-3	NA	TRBJ1-1	ASSSGRGSETEAF
TRBV3-1	few	TRBJ2-5	ASSQEGHRQETQY
TRBV12-3/TRBV12-4	few	TRBJ2-7	ASSPTWPGRGSGGYEQY
TRBV29-1	NA	TRBJ2-3	SSYPGAFADTQY
TRBV6-5	few	TRBJ1-2	ASSYSRAGYGYT
TRBV11-3	NA	TRBJ2-7	ASNGGYEQY
TRBV7-6	many	TRBJ1-5	ASSLGRSVRREPQH
TRBV10-3	many	TRBJ2-1	AISGDGYWDEQF
TRBV29-1	NA	TRBJ2-1	SFTGAPAYNEQF
TRBV12-3/TRBV12-4	few	TRBJ2-7	ASRSGSRGSYEQY
TRBV9	NA	TRBJ2-1	ASSHGGYNEQF
TRBV5-4	NA	TRBJ2-2	ASSLELAGGTGELF
TRBV21-1	NA	TRBJ2-3	ASSYTYRRGDTQY
TRBV7-2	few	TRBJ2-3	ASSSSSGGPSTDTQY
TRBV20-1	many	TRBJ2-1	SATRLAGTYNEQF
TRBV5-4	NA	TRBJ2-6	ASSLPGANVLT
TRBV5-1	NA	TRBJ2-1	ASSLEGANEQF
TRBV9	NA	TRBJ1-5	ASSKGNQPQH
TRBV29-1	few	TRBJ2-5	SVVAGDQETQY
TRBV6-6	few	TRBJ1-4	ASRRRVNEKLF
TRBV11-2	few	TRBJ2-2	ASSLMTRRGRTGELF
TRBV7-3	few	TRBJ2-3	ASSQRPDTQY
TRBV27	many	TRBJ2-1	ASSSGWGTRENNEQF
TRBV24-1	many	TRBJ1-3	ATSEGTRNTIY
TRBV2	NA	TRBJ2-2	ASKGTGANTGELF
TRBV6-6	many	TRBJ1-2	ASSQNDYGYT
TRBV7-9	NA	TRBJ1-2	ASRLDRGQGYT
TRBV18	few	TRBJ2-5	ASSPSQRGETQY
TRBV6-4	few	TRBJ1-5	ASSPQGEDSNQPQH
TRBV5-5	NA	TRBJ2-5	ASSLAWGETQY
TRBV7-8	NA	TRBJ2-2	ASSLGSTTGELF
TRBV7-9	many	TRBJ2-1	ASSYNKGAYNEQF